The 27 T cell receptor beta chains below all came from one sample that was sequenced in a study of brain metastases from non-small cell lung cancer. Assay used: immunoSEQ multiplex PCR; TCRdb lists only in-frame clones, some missing. Altogether 2,500 to 3,000 clones are present, 80% to 90% being singletons, with the ten largest covering about 18%. Sequencing was carried out using primary lung tumor tissue. The origin of the receptors is a donor older than 35 with non-small cell lung cancer.

The chain recombines TRBV19 with TRBJ1-1; a possible D gene is TRBD1 (6 bases). Trimming took 11 bases from V and 4 from J, leaving 14 bases between them. The CDR3 extends over 12 amino acids. Germline CDR1 reads LNHDA; CDR2 reads SQIVND (reference sequence). The CDR3 DNA follows: TGTGCCGTTGGGGGCCTTGGCACTGAAGCTTTCTTT. Translated: CAVGGLGTEAFF.

This clone has more than one count but fewer than ten. This rearrangement joins TRBV20-1 to TRBJ1-3, with unresolved D. Germline V gene lookup returns CDR1 DFQATT and CDR2 SNEGSKA (reference sequence). The CDR3 runs 13 residues. Trimming removed 3 bases from V and 0 bases from J, with 6 bases in between. CDR3 bases: TGCAGTGCTAGTAGGGTCTCTGGAAACACCATATATTTT. Its translation: CSASRVSGNTIYF.

The chain recombines TRBV4-3 with TRBJ2-7; 8 bases match TRBD1. J gave up 3 bases and V 0 bases, and 4 bases lay outside the gene matches. The CDR3 is 15 amino acids. Germline CDR1 is LGHNA and CDR2 is YSLEER. The CDR3 loop reads CASSQEYRGNYEQYF. DNA for the CDR3: TGCGCCAGCAGCCAAGAGTACAGGGGGAACTACGAGCAGTACTTC.

In regard to this clone: Additional DNA sequences in this sample encode the identical CDR3. J is TRBJ1-5 and V is TRBV10-2; D unclear. This CDR3 is built from 16 residues. V was cut by 0 bases and J by 0 bases, with 9 bases left in between. The germline V gene encodes CDR1 WSHSY and CDR2 SAAADI. The CDR3 sequence is CASSESPGNSNQPQHF. The DNA of the CDR3 is TGCGCCAGCAGTGAGTCCCCGGGAAATAGCAATCAGCCCCAGCATTTT.

This sequence joins TRBV19 and TRBJ1-5; 7 bases agree with TRBD1. The CDR3 totals 15 residues. Germline V gene sequence: CDR1 LNHDA, CDR2 SQIVND (reference sequence). V shed 3 bases, J shed 7 bases, and the junction held 9 bases outside the gene matches. The CDR3 DNA follows: TGTGCCAGTAGTATCGGTGACAGGGTAGGGCAGCCCCAGCATTTT. It is translated as CASSIGDRVGQPQHF.

J is TRBJ2-5 and V is TRBV6-2 or TRBV6-3; weak D call: TRBD2 (5 bases). With 2 bases removed from V and 5 bases from J, the gap between germline ends came to 9 bases. This CDR3 is built from 13 residues. CDR1 is MNHEY, CDR2 SVGEGT, per germline. The CDR3 DNA reads TGTGCCAGCAGTTACACGGGAAAGGAGACCCAGTACTTC. Encoded protein: CASSYTGKETQYF.

The chain carries TRBV5-5 and TRBJ2-7; 7 nucleotides match TRBD1. Germline V gene lookup returns CDR1 SGHKS and CDR2 YYEKEE (reference sequence). The J segment lost 2 bases and the V segment lost 4 bases, leaving 6 bases of the junction unmatched. CDR3 length equals 14 residues. CDR3 loop: CASSITGTAYEQYF. CDR3 DNA: TGTGCCAGCAGCATCACCGGGACAGCCTACGAGCAGTACTTC.

V is TRBV5-5 and J is TRBJ2-7, with a possible D match to TRBD2 (5 bases). CDR1 SGHKS and CDR2 YYEKEE come from the germline V gene (reference sequence). CDR3 length: 16 residues. Trimming took off 5 bases at V and 3 bases at J, with 21 bases between the two ends. The CDR3 region is CASSPTRAFGYYEQYF. CDR3 in DNA: TGTGCCAGCAGTCCAACGAGGGCCTTTGGCTACTACGAGCAGTACTTC.

The chain employs TRBV3-1 (or the pseudogene TRBV3-2) and TRBJ2-3; the D gene is possibly TRBD1 (6 bases). V was trimmed by 8 bases and J by 2 bases, leaving 14 bases between them. In germline, CDR1 is LGHDT, CDR2 YNNKEL (reference sequence). This CDR3 spans 14 amino acids. The CDR3: CASAGTRTTDTQYF. The CDR3 region has the DNA TGTGCCAGCGCCGGGACAAGGACCACAGATACGCAGTATTTT.

This sequence joins TRBV4-1 and TRBJ2-2, with D possibly TRBD2 on 6 matching bases. CDR3 length equals 17 residues. Germline V CDR1 and CDR2: MGHRA, YSYEKL. Trimming removed 0 bases from V and 0 bases from J, with 11 bases in between. In DNA, the CDR3 is TGCGCCAGCAGCCAAGAAGGAGCGGGCCCGAACACCGGGGAGCTGTTTTTT. This codes for CASSQEGAGPNTGELFF.

V gene TRBV24-1 combines with J gene TRBJ2-1; TRBD1 aligns across 8 bases. There are 16 residues in the CDR3. The germline V gene encodes CDR1 KGHDR and CDR2 SFDVKD. V dropped 1 base and J dropped 7; count of bases not matched to a gene: 8. In nucleotides, the CDR3 is TGTGCCACCAGTGATTTAGGACAGGGTATTGGGAATGAGCAGTTCTTC. Amino acids: CATSDLGQGIGNEQFF.

The rearrangement uses TRBV7-6 and TRBJ1-3; D is unresolved. The germline V gene has CDR1 SGHVS and CDR2 FNYEAQ. Between the trimmed V and J ends, which lost 4 bases and 0 bases, there was a span of 10 bases. The length of the CDR3 is 15 residues. CDR3 region: CASSWTGSSGNTIYF. DNA for the CDR3: TGTGCCAGCAGCTGGACTGGGAGCTCTGGAAACACCATATATTTT.

V is TRBV30 and J is TRBJ1-3; no reliable D call. Germline V lookup: CDR1 GTSNPN, CDR2 SVGIG (reference sequence). The V gene lost 3 bases and the J gene lost 0 bases, with 12 bases spanning the gap. CDR3 length equals 15 residues. CDR3 DNA sequence: TGTGCCTGGAGAGAAACCCGGAACTCTGGAAACACCATATATTTT. Residues: CAWRETRNSGNTIYF. Full variable domain (rest looked up from reference TRBV30 and TRBJ1-3): SQTIHQWPATLVQPVGSPLSLECTVEGTSNPNLYWYRQAAGRGLQLLFYSVGIGQISSEVPQNLSASRPQDRQFILSSKKLLLSDSGFYLCAWRETRNSGNTIYFGEGSWLTVV.

The chain combines TRBV7-2 with TRBJ1-2; D gene unclear. The V end was cut by 1 base, the J end by 7 bases, with 10 bases between. This CDR3 is built from 13 residues. The germline V gene encodes CDR1 SGHTA and CDR2 FQGNSA. The CDR3 loop is CASSLEGPAGYTF. In DNA, the CDR3 is TGTGCCAGCAGCTTAGAAGGGCCCGCTGGCTACACCTTC. Complete variable domain (other parts from reference TRBV7-2 and TRBJ1-2): GAGVSQSPSNKVTEKGKDVELRCDPISGHTALYWYRQSLGQGLEFLIYFQGNSAPDKSGLPSDRFSAERTGGSVSTLTIQRTQQEDSAVYLCASSLEGPAGYTFGSGTRLTVV.

The chain uses TRBV5-4 and TRBJ2-3; possibly TRBD1 for D (5 bases). Trimming shortened V by 3 bases and J by 2 bases, and 22 bases separated the two germline ends. CDR1 is SGHNT, CDR2 YYREEE, per germline (reference sequence). The CDR3 contains 18 residues. The CDR3 is CASSSGGPSVGHTDTQYF. In DNA, the CDR3 is TGTGCCAGCAGCTCGGGTGGGCCATCGGTGGGGCACACAGATACGCAGTATTTT.

The chain recombines TRBV28 with TRBJ1-6, with D hard to call. The V and J ends lost 4 bases and 7 bases respectively, with 11 bases between them. The CDR3 runs to 14 residues. The germline V gene has CDR1 MDHEN and CDR2 SYDVKM. CDR3 DNA sequence: TGTGCCAGCAGTTACTCTCTTGGGAATTCACCCCTCCACTTT. It translates to CASSYSLGNSPLHF. Full variable domain (outside the CDR3, taken from reference TRBV28 and TRBJ1-6): DVKVTQSSRYLVKRTGEKVFLECVQDMDHENMFWYRQDPGLGLRLIYFSYDVKMKEKGDIPEGYSVSREKKERFSLILESASTNQTSMYLCASSYSLGNSPLHFGNGTRLTVT.

This clone is judged large (0.1 to 1%). V is TRBV28 and J is TRBJ1-1, with a possible D match to TRBD1 (5 bases). The ends were cut back, 1 base at V and 4 bases at J, with 10 bases in the middle. CDR3 length: 14 amino acids. Germline V CDR1 and CDR2: MDHEN, SYDVKM. CDR3: CASSLYGGFTEAFF. The CDR3 DNA sequence: TGTGCCAGCAGTTTATACGGGGGTTTCACTGAAGCTTTCTTT. The full variable domain, rest sourced from reference TRBV28 and TRBJ1-1, is DVKVTQSSRYLVKRTGEKVFLECVQDMDHENMFWYRQDPGLGLRLIYFSYDVKMKEKGDIPEGYSVSREKKERFSLILESASTNQTSMYLCASSLYGGFTEAFFGQGTRLTVV.

The rearrangement uses TRBV30 and TRBJ2-5, with 12 bases identical to TRBD2. CDR3 size: 17 residues. Germline V gives CDR1 GTSNPN, CDR2 SVGIG (reference sequence). V was clipped by 1 base and J by 4 bases; unmatched bases: 10. The CDR3 sequence: CAWSDPRTSGMGETQYF. Written as DNA, the CDR3 is TGTGCCTGGAGTGATCCGAGGACTAGCGGGATGGGAGAGACCCAGTACTTC.

This chain uses TRBV2 with TRBJ2-7, with TRBD1 identical over 7 bases. Losses at the gene ends were 6 bases for V and 0 bases for J; bases not matched to a gene: 11. Germline V gene data show CDR1 as SNHLY and CDR2 as FYNNEI. This CDR3 spans 16 amino acids. The CDR3: CASSQKLDRSSYEQYF. The CDR3 DNA follows: TGTGCCAGCAGCCAAAAACTGGACAGGAGCTCCTACGAGCAGTACTTC. Complete variable domain (other parts from reference TRBV2 and TRBJ2-7): EPEVTQTPSHQVTQMGQEVILRCVPISNHLYFYWYRQILGQKVEFLVSFYNNEISEKSEIFDDQFSVERPDGSNFTLKIRSTKLEDSAMYFCASSQKLDRSSYEQYFGPGTRLTVT.

The chain combines TRBV9 with TRBJ2-1, with 12 positions matching TRBD2. The ends lost 0 bases at V and 2 bases at J; junction bases unmatched: 3. The germline V gene has CDR1 SGDLS and CDR2 YYNGEE. This CDR3 contains 17 residues. Here the CDR3 reads CASSVGLAGAPYNEQFF. The DNA of the CDR3 is TGTGCCAGCAGCGTAGGACTAGCGGGAGCCCCCTACAATGAGCAGTTCTTC. Looking up the rest from reference TRBV9 and TRBJ2-1 gives the full variable domain: DSGVTQTPKHLITATGQRVTLRCSPRSGDLSVYWYQQSLDQGLQFLIQYYNGEERAKGNILERFSAQQFPDLHSELNLSSLELGDSALYFCASSVGLAGAPYNEQFFGPGTRLTVL.

This rearrangement joins TRBV6-1 to TRBJ2-1; TRBD1 agrees at 8 bases. Germline loops: CDR1 MNHNS, CDR2 SASEGT. With 0 bases clipped from V and 5 bases from J, the junction kept 6 bases outside the gene matches. The CDR3 covers 16 residues. CDR3: CASSEAGTGINNEQFF. The DNA of the CDR3 is TGTGCCAGCAGTGAAGCCGGGACAGGAATAAACAATGAGCAGTTCTTC.

V and J are TRBV5-1 and TRBJ2-7, with 8 bases identical to TRBD1. V lost 2 bases, J lost 2 bases, and 9 bases stayed unmatched. The CDR3 totals 16 residues. The germline gives CDR1 SGHRS, CDR2 YFSETQ. CDR3 in DNA: TGCGCCAGCAGCTTTGGGACAGGATACCCTGCCTACGAGCAGTACTTC. This codes for CASSFGTGYPAYEQYF.

V gene TRBV5-5 combines with J gene TRBJ1-3; the D is unclear. Trimming left V 0 bases short and J 4 bases short, with 2 bases between. The CDR3 is made up of 12 amino acids. Germline V gives CDR1 SGHKS, CDR2 YYEKEE (reference sequence). CDR3 in amino acids: CASSLGGNTIYF. The DNA for the CDR3 is TGTGCCAGCAGCTTGGGAGGAAACACCATATATTTT.

The rearrangement uses TRBV12-3 or TRBV12-4 and TRBJ2-1; 9 bases fit TRBD2. V trimming: 6 bases; J trimming: 12 bases; junction bases outside the gene matches: 6. The CDR3 has 12 residues. CDR3 in amino acids: CASSRGRAAQFF. The CDR3 DNA is TGTGCCAGCAGCCGCGGGAGGGCCGCGCAGTTCTTC.

The chain carries TRBV7-6 and TRBJ2-2; D may be TRBD1 (6 bases). Germline values: CDR1 SGHVS, CDR2 FNYEAQ. Deletions cut 4 bases from V and 6 bases from J, with 9 bases between. The CDR3 has 13 amino acids. CDR3 residues: CASSSDSAGELFF. CDR3 DNA sequence: TGTGCCAGCAGCTCGGACAGCGCCGGGGAGCTGTTTTTT.

This chain links TRBV7-9 with TRBJ2-1; 9 bases agree with TRBD1. This CDR3 contains 14 residues. The V and J ends lost 5 bases and 7 bases, in that order; junction bases with no gene match: 6. From germline, CDR1 is SEHNR and CDR2 FQNEAQ (reference sequence). The CDR3 sequence is CASSPDRGTNEQFF. The DNA for the CDR3 is TGTGCCAGCAGCCCCGACAGGGGGACGAATGAGCAGTTCTTC.

J is TRBJ2-7 and V is TRBV5-1; 7 nucleotides line up with TRBD1. The germline CDR1 and CDR2 sequences are SGHRS and YFSETQ. The CDR3 contains 14 residues. V trimming: 0 bases; J trimming: 5 bases; junction bases outside the gene matches: 5. CDR3 nucleotide sequence: TGCGCCAGCAGCTTGGTCAGGGGGTACAACGAGCAGTACTTC. Encoded protein: CASSLVRGYNEQYF.